Below, 29 T cell receptor beta chains from the same sample are listed, as sequenced in a study of blood T cell repertoires in COVID-19. Only in-frame clones appear in the TCRdb table, and some are missing; sequencing was by immunoSEQ multiplex PCR. The profile covers about 480,000 clones, with roughly 87% appearing a single time and roughly 1% taken by the ten largest. Sequencing was carried out using peripheral blood. These receptors came from a man in his late teens or twenties with COVID-19, enrolled during active disease.

This chain connects TRBV6-5 to TRBJ1-2, with TRBD1 identical over 10 bases. V lost 6 bases and J lost 8; bases outside the gene matches: 6. Germline CDR1 and CDR2: MNHEY and SVGAGI. The CDR3 sequence is 13 residues long. This chain's CDR3 is CASSLGQGQGYTF. The DNA for the CDR3 is TGTGCCAGCAGCCTGGGACAGGGGCAAGGCTACACCTTC.

This clone was seen once. The chain employs TRBV18 and TRBJ2-5; 8 bases fit TRBD1. The CDR3 covers 13 residues. Germline V gene lookup returns CDR1 KGHSH and CDR2 LQKENI. V shed 6 bases and J 3 bases; nucleotides not matched to a gene: 3. The CDR3 nucleotides are TGTGCCAGCTCGATGGACAGGGAAGAGACCCAGTACTTC. The encoded protein is CASSMDREETQYF.

The genes are TRBV4-1 and TRBJ2-1; 10 bases line up with TRBD2. V dropped 3 bases and J dropped 8; count of bases not matched to a gene: 7. From germline, CDR1 is MGHRA and CDR2 YSYEKL. This CDR3 comprises 15 residues. CDR3 in amino acids: CASSQRAGGRDEQFF. The CDR3 bases are TGCGCCAGCAGCCAGAGAGCGGGAGGGCGGGATGAGCAGTTCTTC.

The chain joins TRBV6-1 to TRBJ1-5; D unclear. The V and J ends lost 2 bases and 5 bases respectively, with 16 bases between them. In germline, CDR1 is MNHNS, CDR2 SASEGT. CDR3 size: 16 residues. The DNA of the CDR3 is TGTGCCAGCAGTGAATTCCGGGGTGCGGGCTATCAGCCCCAGCATTTT. Its translation: CASSEFRGAGYQPQHF.

The rearrangement uses TRBV3-1 (or the pseudogene TRBV3-2) and TRBJ2-3; D unclear. This CDR3 region has 16 residues. Germline V gene sequence: CDR1 LGHDT, CDR2 YNNKEL (reference sequence). The V gene lost 0 bases and the J gene lost 2 bases, with 12 bases spanning the gap. CDR3 sequence (DNA): TGTGCCAGCAGCCAAGATAGTGGAAGACTCACAGATACGCAGTATTTT. Protein product: CASSQDSGRLTDTQYF.

The chain has TRBV5-1 and TRBJ1-4; D unresolved. V dropped 1 base and J dropped 12 bases, with 10 bases sitting between them. CDR1 and CDR2 from the germline V gene are SGHRS and YFSETQ. The CDR3 covers 12 residues. The CDR3 DNA is TGCGCCAGCAGCTTGTTGGGCGTGGAACTGTTTTTT. It yields the protein CASSLLGVELFF. Complete variable domain (other parts from reference TRBV5-1 and TRBJ1-4): KAGVTQTPRYLIKTRGQQVTLSCSPISGHRSVSWYQQTPGQGLQFLFEYFSETQRNKGNFPGRFSGRQFSNSRSEMNVSTLELGDSALYLCASSLLGVELFFGSGTQLSVL.

The CDR3, as DNA: TGTGCCAGTAGTATAGCGAGGGGAGGAAATTCACCCCTCCACTTT. Protein product: CASSIARGGNSPLHF. The chain is built from TRBV19 and TRBJ1-6, with D perhaps TRBD1 (5 bases). The V gene lost 1 base and the J gene lost 7 bases, with 11 bases spanning the gap. CDR1 is LNHDA and CDR2 is SQIVND in the germline V gene (reference sequence). The CDR3 runs 15 residues.

The genes are TRBV11-2 and TRBJ2-1; 8 nucleotides match TRBD1. Germline V gives CDR1 SGHAT, CDR2 FQNNGV. V shed 3 bases, J shed 9 bases, and the junction held 4 bases outside the gene matches. This CDR3 is 13 amino acids long. The CDR3 is CASSFDRGAEQFF. The CDR3 DNA reads as TGTGCCAGCAGCTTTGACAGGGGTGCTGAGCAGTTCTTC.

V and J are TRBV25-1 and TRBJ2-4; the match to TRBD1 covers 8 bases. Germline CDR1 MGHDK, CDR2 SYGVNS. This CDR3 has 15 amino acids. The V and J ends lost 6 bases and 4 bases, in that order; junction bases with no gene match: 8. The CDR3 nucleotides are TGTGCCAGCAGCGAGACAGGGGCACAAAAAAACATTCAGTACTTC. Translation: CASSETGAQKNIQYF. The full variable domain, with the rest looked up from reference TRBV25-1 and TRBJ2-4, is EADIYQTPRYLVIGTGKKITLECSQTMGHDKMYWYQQDPGMELHLIHYSYGVNSTEKGDLSSESTVSRIRTEHFPLTLESARPSHTSQYLCASSETGAQKNIQYFGAGTRLSVL.

As concerns this clone: Other DNA sequences in the same sample also yield this CDR3. The chain uses TRBV2 and TRBJ2-1; no clear D. Trimming took 6 bases from V and 5 from J, leaving 5 bases between them. Germline values: CDR1 SNHLY, CDR2 FYNNEI. This CDR3 region has 11 residues. The CDR3 nucleotides are TGTGCCAGCAGCGACAACAATGAGCAGTTCTTC. It encodes CASSDNNEQFF.

This clone has a handful of counts. The chain has TRBV10-1 and TRBJ2-1, with no clear D. The CDR3 extends over 12 amino acids. Deletions cut 0 bases from V and 9 bases from J, with 6 bases between. CDR1 and CDR2 (germline): WNHNN, SYGVQD (reference sequence). The CDR3 here is CASSESHTEQFF. CDR3 bases: TGCGCCAGCAGTGAGTCGCACACTGAGCAGTTCTTC.

The gene calls are TRBV13 and TRBJ2-3, with TRBD2 identical over 7 bases. Germline V gene sequence: CDR1 PRHDT, CDR2 FYEKMQ (reference sequence). Germline trimming cut 5 bases from V and 2 bases from J; bases unmatched to any gene: 7. The CDR3 is 15 residues long. Here the CDR3 reads CASSHGTTYTDTQYF. The CDR3, as DNA: TGTGCCAGCAGCCACGGGACTACATACACAGATACGCAGTATTTT.

The V gene is TRBV6-5, the J gene TRBJ1-2, with TRBD1 identical over 7 bases. This CDR3 has 14 amino acids. The V and J ends lost 6 bases and 4 bases, in that order; junction bases with no gene match: 8. The germline V gene encodes CDR1 MNHEY and CDR2 SVGAGI. CDR3 bases: TGTGCCAGCAGGGACCACAGGGGATCCTATGGCTACACCTTC. Its protein product is CASRDHRGSYGYTF.

The chain recombines TRBV11-3 with TRBJ2-7; 12 bases fit TRBD1. Germline loops: CDR1 SGHNT, CDR2 YENEEA. The CDR3 consists of 18 residues. The ends lost 5 bases at V and 7 bases at J; junction bases unmatched: 18. In nucleotides, the CDR3 is TGTGCCAGCAGCCGTCCACTCAAACCGGGACAGGGGGCGCAGGAGCAGTACTTC. Translation: CASSRPLKPGQGAQEQYF.

The rearrangement uses TRBV6-4 and TRBJ2-1, with D unclear. The length of the CDR3 is 13 residues. The germline CDR1 and CDR2 sequences are MRHNA and SNTAGT. The V gene lost 2 bases and the J gene lost 7 bases, with 9 bases spanning the gap. CDR3 sequence: CASSDRFGNEQFF. In nucleotides, the CDR3 is TGTGCCAGCAGTGACAGGTTCGGGAATGAGCAGTTCTTC.

The chain recombines TRBV15 with TRBJ2-7; possibly TRBD2 for D (6 bases). V was cut by 0 bases and J by 5 bases, with 11 bases left in between. Germline V lookup: CDR1 LNHNV, CDR2 YYDKDF (reference sequence). CDR3 length equals 14 residues. This CDR3 reads CATSRDPSSDEQYF. CDR3 in DNA: TGTGCCACCAGCAGAGACCCATCTAGCGACGAGCAGTACTTC.

The chain links TRBV5-1 to TRBJ2-5; D gene ambiguous. Germline assignment: CDR1 SGHRS and CDR2 YFSETQ. This CDR3 spans 15 amino acids. V lost 1 base, J lost 5 bases, and 15 bases lay in between. The CDR3 sequence: CASSLNPGRIETQYF. The CDR3 DNA reads as TGCGCCAGCAGCTTGAACCCGGGTCGTATTGAGACCCAGTACTTC.

J is TRBJ2-1 and V is TRBV19, with 9 positions matching TRBD1. The trim removed 5 bases at V and 0 bases at J, leaving 2 bases unmatched. Germline-derived CDR1 and CDR2 are LNHDA and SQIVND (reference sequence). The CDR3 is 15 amino acids. CDR3 region: CASSATGGSYNEQFF. The CDR3 DNA reads TGTGCCAGTAGTGCGACAGGGGGCTCCTACAATGAGCAGTTCTTC.

The V call is TRBV2, the J call TRBJ2-5, with D tentatively TRBD1 (5 bases). From germline, CDR1 is SNHLY and CDR2 FYNNEI. This CDR3 is built from 13 residues. Trimming took off 4 bases at V and 2 bases at J, with 8 bases between the two ends. CDR3 coding DNA: TGTGCCAGCAGTGGAAACAGGCAAGAGACCCAGTACTTC. Its translation: CASSGNRQETQYF.

The chain uses TRBV13 and TRBJ2-7; D unclear. The CDR3 is 12 residues long. Trimming shortened V by 3 bases and J by 6 bases, and 9 bases separated the two germline ends. CDR1 and CDR2 (germline): PRHDT, FYEKMQ (reference sequence). The CDR3 sequence is CASSLAGSEQYF. The DNA of the CDR3 is TGTGCCAGCAGCTTGGCCGGGTCCGAGCAGTACTTC. Full variable domain (missing parts from reference TRBV13 and TRBJ2-7): AAGVIQSPRHLIKEKRETATLKCYPIPRHDTVYWYQQGPGQDPQFLISFYEKMQSDKGSIPDRFSAQQFSDYHSELNMSSLELGDSALYFCASSLAGSEQYFGPGTRLTVT.

The chain links TRBV5-1 to TRBJ2-2; a possible D gene is TRBD1 (5 bases). The germline V and J ends were trimmed by 0 bases and 8 bases, with 8 bases remaining between them. From germline, CDR1 is SGHRS and CDR2 YFSETQ. The CDR3 sequence is 13 residues long. The CDR3 coding sequence is TGCGCCAGCAGCTTGGAGCCAGGGGGGGAGCTGTTTTTT. The encoded protein is CASSLEPGGELFF.

The chain is built from TRBV11-3 and TRBJ2-1, with D possibly being TRBD2 (5 bases). The CDR3 is 16 amino acids. Trimming stripped 4 bases from V and 9 bases from J, with 22 bases between. Looked up from germline, CDR1 is SGHNT and CDR2 is YENEEA. CDR3 sequence: CASSSSGRGRLSEQFF. The CDR3 coding sequence is TGTGCCAGCAGCTCGTCGGGGAGAGGCAGACTGAGTGAGCAGTTCTTC.

The chain has TRBV6-5 and TRBJ2-7; possible D gene TRBD1, 7 bases. V gave up 5 bases and J gave up 2 bases, with 13 bases separating them. The germline gives CDR1 MNHEY, CDR2 SVGAGI. This CDR3 has 14 amino acids. In DNA, the CDR3 is TGTGCCAGCAGTCCCGCGGGACAGACCTACGAGCAGTACTTC. Its protein is CASSPAGQTYEQYF.

The chain uses TRBV5-1 and TRBJ2-5, with TRBD2 as a possible D gene (5 bases). The germline gives CDR1 SGHRS, CDR2 YFSETQ. The CDR3 has 13 amino acids. With 3 bases removed from V and 4 bases from J, the gap between germline ends came to 10 bases. The CDR3 DNA reads as TGCGCCAGCAGCTATGAGGCGGGAGAGACCCAGTACTTC. Residues: CASSYEAGETQYF.

The chain uses TRBV4-1 and TRBJ2-3, with TRBD1 identical over 7 bases. The CDR3 spans 14 residues. V was clipped by 0 bases and J by 4 bases; unmatched bases: 1. Germline values: CDR1 MGHRA, CDR2 YSYEKL. CDR3 DNA: TGCGCCAGCAGCCAAGATACAGGGGCAGATACGCAGTATTTT. It encodes CASSQDTGADTQYF.

The V call is TRBV11-3, the J call TRBJ2-1; TRBD2 matches 8 bases. The length of the CDR3 is 16 residues. V was clipped by 2 bases and J by 8 bases; unmatched bases: 11. Germline lookup yields CDR1 SGHNT and CDR2 YENEEA. The CDR3 region has the DNA TGTGCCAGCAGCTTACGCCCGGGGGGGGAATTTGATGAGCAGTTCTTC. Its protein is CASSLRPGGEFDEQFF.

The gene calls are TRBV7-2 and TRBJ1-2; TRBD1 matches 8 bases. Germline CDR1 reads SGHTA; CDR2 reads FQGNSA. The V and J ends lost 2 bases and 4 bases, in that order; junction bases with no gene match: 6. The CDR3 totals 15 residues. CDR3 bases: TGTGCCAGCAGCTTAAGTCAGGGGGCCCTCTATGGCTACACCTTC. Its protein product is CASSLSQGALYGYTF.

This chain links TRBV5-4 with TRBJ2-3, with 7 bases lining up with TRBD2. This CDR3 spans 13 amino acids. The V segment lost 6 bases and the J segment 1 base; nucleotides outside the gene matches: 2. Germline V lookup: CDR1 SGHNT, CDR2 YYREEE (reference sequence). The CDR3, as DNA: TGTGCCAGCACTCTAGCGGGCACAGATACGCAGTATTTT. It yields the protein CASTLAGTDTQYF.

V usage is TRBV9 and J usage is TRBJ1-2; 12 bases fit TRBD1. Trimming cost V 10 bases and J 0 bases; bases outside gene matches: 13. Looked up from germline, CDR1 is SGDLS and CDR2 is YYNGEE. The CDR3 extends over 17 amino acids. The CDR3 loop reads CAGRDRGRIIPNYGYTF. CDR3 nucleotides: TGTGCCGGACGGGACAGGGGGCGAATTATCCCTAACTATGGCTACACCTTC.